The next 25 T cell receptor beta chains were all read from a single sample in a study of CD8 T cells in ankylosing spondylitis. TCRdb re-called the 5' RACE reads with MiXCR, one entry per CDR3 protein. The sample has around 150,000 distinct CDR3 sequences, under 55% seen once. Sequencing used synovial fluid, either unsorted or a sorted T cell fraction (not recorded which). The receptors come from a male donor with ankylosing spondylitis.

CDR3 nucleotide sequence: TGCGCCAGCAGCCCAGGACTACCCCTTCCTAGTGAGCAGTACTTC. Amino acid sequence: CASSPGLPLPSEQYF. The chain recombines TRBV5-1 with TRBJ2-7, with a weak D call TRBD2 (6 bases). CDR1 and CDR2 from the germline V gene are SGHRS and YFSETQ. Between the trimmed V and J ends, which lost 4 bases and 7 bases, there was a span of 21 bases. This CDR3 region has 15 residues.

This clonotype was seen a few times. CDR3 region: CASSEFGTDYNSPLHF. Written as DNA, the CDR3 is TGTGCCAGCAGTGAATTCGGCACGGATTATAATTCACCCCTCCACTTT. The V call is TRBV25-1, the J call TRBJ1-6, with D uncertain. Germline V gene lookup returns CDR1 MGHDK and CDR2 SYGVNS. CDR3 length: 16 amino acids. V was pared by 1 base and J by 4 bases, with 11 bases between. The full variable domain, rest sourced from reference TRBV25-1 and TRBJ1-6, is EADIYQTPRYLVIGTGKKITLECSQTMGHDKMYWYQQDPGMELHLIHYSYGVNSTEKGDLSSESTVSRIRTEHFPLTLESARPSHTSQYLCASSEFGTDYNSPLHFGNGTRLTVT.

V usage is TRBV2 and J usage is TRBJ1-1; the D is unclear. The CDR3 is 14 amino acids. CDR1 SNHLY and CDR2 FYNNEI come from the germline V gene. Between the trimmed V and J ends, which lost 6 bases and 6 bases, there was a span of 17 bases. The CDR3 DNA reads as TGTGCCAGCAGGCAGGAGGCGGTGGTGCCTGAAGCTTTCTTT. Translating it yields CASRQEAVVPEAFF. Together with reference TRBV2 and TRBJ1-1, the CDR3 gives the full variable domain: EPEVTQTPSHQVTQMGQEVILRCVPISNHLYFYWYRQILGQKVEFLVSFYNNEISEKSEIFDDQFSVERPDGSNFTLKIRSTKLEDSAMYFCASRQEAVVPEAFFGQGTRLTVV.

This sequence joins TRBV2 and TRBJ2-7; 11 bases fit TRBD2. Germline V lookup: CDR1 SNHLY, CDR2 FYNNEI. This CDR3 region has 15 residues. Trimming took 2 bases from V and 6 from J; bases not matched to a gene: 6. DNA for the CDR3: TGTGCCAGCAGTGAATTCACTAGCGGGGGCTTCGAGCAGTACTTC. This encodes CASSEFTSGGFEQYF.

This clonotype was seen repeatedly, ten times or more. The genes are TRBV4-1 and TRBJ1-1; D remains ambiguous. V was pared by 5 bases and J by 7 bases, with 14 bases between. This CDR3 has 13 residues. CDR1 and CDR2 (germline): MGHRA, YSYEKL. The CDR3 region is CASSDSRGIEAFF. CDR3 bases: TGCGCCAGCAGCGATTCCCGAGGTATTGAAGCTTTCTTT.

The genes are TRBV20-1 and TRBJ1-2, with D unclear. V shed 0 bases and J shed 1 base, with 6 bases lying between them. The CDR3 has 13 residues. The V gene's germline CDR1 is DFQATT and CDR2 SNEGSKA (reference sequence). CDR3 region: CSARELHNYGYTF. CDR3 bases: TGCAGTGCTAGAGAGTTACATAACTATGGCTACACCTTC.

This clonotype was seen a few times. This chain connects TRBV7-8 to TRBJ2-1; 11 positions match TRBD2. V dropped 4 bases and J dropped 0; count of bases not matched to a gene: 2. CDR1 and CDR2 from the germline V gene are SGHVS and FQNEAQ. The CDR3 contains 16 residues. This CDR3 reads CASSSGLAVSYNEQFF. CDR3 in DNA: TGTGCCAGCAGCTCGGGACTAGCGGTCTCCTACAATGAGCAGTTCTTC.

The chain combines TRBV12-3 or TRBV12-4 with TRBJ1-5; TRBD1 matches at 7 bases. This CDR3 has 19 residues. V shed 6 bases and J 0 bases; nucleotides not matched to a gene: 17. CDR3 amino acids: CASRTDRDSFTYSNQPQHF. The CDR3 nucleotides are TGTGCCAGCAGAACCGATCGGGACAGCTTCACTTATAGCAATCAGCCCCAGCATTTT.

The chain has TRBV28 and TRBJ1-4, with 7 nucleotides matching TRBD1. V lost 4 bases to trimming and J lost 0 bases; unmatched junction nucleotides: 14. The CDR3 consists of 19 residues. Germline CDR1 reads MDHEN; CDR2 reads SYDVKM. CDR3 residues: CASSSPTGKGSTTNEKLFF. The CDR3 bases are TGTGCCAGCAGTTCCCCGACAGGGAAGGGTAGTACAACTAATGAAAAACTGTTTTTT.

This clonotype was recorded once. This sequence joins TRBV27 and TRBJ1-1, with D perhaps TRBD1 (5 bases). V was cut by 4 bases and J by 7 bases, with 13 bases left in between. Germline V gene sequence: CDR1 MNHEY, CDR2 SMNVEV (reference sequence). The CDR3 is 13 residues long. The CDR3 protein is CASSSGQYLEAFF. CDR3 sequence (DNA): TGTGCCAGCAGTTCCGGACAATACCTTGAAGCTTTCTTT.

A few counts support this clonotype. The CDR3 nucleotides are TGTGCCAGCAGCCAAGAGCCGCGGGACGGTCAGCCCCAGCATTTT. This codes for CASSQEPRDGQPQHF. The rearrangement uses TRBV3-1 and TRBJ1-5; possible D gene TRBD1, 5 bases. CDR3 length equals 15 residues. Germline V gives CDR1 LGHDT, CDR2 YNNKEL (reference sequence). The germline V and J ends were trimmed by 0 bases and 6 bases, with 12 bases remaining between them.

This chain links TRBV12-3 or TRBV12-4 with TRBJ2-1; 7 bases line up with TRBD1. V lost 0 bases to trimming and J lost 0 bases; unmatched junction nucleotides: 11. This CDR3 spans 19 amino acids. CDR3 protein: CASSLAGGQQTRSYNEQFF. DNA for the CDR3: TGTGCCAGCAGTTTAGCTGGGGGACAGCAAACTCGCTCCTACAATGAGCAGTTCTTC.

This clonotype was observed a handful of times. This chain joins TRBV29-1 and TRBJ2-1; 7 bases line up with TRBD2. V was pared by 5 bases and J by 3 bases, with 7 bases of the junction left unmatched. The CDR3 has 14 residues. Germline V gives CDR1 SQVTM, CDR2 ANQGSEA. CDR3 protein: CSVMQRGSYNEQFF. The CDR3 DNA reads TGCAGCGTTATGCAGCGGGGAAGCTACAATGAGCAGTTCTTC.

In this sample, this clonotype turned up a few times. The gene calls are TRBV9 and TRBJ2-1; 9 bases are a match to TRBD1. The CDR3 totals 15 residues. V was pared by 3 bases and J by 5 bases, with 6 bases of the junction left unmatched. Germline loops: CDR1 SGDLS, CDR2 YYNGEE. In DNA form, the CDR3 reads TGTGCCAGCAGCGAGGGACAGGGACTCGACAATGAGCAGTTCTTC. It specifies CASSEGQGLDNEQFF.

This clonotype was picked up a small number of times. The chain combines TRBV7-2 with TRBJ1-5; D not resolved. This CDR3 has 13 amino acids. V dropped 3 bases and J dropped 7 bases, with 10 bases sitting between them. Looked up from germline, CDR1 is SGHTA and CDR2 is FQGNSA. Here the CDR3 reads CASSFNLRQPQHF. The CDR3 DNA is TGTGCCAGCAGCTTTAATTTAAGACAGCCCCAGCATTTT.

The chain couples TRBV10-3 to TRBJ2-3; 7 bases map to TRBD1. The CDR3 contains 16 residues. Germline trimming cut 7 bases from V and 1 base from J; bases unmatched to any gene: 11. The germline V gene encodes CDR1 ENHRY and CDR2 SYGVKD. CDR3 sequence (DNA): TGTGCCATCAAAAGGGGGCCAGAGGTCGGCACAGATACGCAGTATTTT. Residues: CAIKRGPEVGTDTQYF.

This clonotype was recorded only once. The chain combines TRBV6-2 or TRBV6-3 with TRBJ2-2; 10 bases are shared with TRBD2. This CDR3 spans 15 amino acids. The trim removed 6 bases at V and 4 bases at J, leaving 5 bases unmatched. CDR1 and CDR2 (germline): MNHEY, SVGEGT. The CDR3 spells CASSWTSGLTGELFF. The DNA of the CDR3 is TGTGCCAGCAGCTGGACTAGCGGACTCACCGGGGAGCTGTTTTTT.

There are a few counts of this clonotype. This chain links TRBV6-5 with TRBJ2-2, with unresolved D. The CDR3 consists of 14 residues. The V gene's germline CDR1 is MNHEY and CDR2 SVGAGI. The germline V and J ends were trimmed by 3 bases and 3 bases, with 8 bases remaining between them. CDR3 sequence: CASSYWRDTGELFF. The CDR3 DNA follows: TGTGCCAGCAGTTATTGGAGAGACACCGGGGAGCTGTTTTTT.

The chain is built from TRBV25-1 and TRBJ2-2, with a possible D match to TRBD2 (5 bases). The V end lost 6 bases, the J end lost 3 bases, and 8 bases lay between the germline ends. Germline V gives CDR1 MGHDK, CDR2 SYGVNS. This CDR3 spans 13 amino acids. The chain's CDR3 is CASRGGHTGELFF. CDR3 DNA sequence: TGTGCCAGCAGAGGCGGGCACACCGGGGAGCTGTTTTTT.

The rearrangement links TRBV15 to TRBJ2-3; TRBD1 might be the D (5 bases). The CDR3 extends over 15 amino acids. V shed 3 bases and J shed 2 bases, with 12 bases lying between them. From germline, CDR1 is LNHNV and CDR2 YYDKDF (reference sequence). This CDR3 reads CATSSAQGVTDTQYF. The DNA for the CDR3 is TGTGCCACCAGCAGCGCCCAAGGGGTCACAGATACGCAGTATTTT. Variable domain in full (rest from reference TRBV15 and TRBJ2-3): DAMVIQNPRYQVTQFGKPVTLSCSQTLNHNVMYWYQQKSSQAPKLLFHYYDKDFNNEADTPDNFQSRRPNTSFCFLDIRSPGLGDTAMYLCATSSAQGVTDTQYFGPGTRLTVL.

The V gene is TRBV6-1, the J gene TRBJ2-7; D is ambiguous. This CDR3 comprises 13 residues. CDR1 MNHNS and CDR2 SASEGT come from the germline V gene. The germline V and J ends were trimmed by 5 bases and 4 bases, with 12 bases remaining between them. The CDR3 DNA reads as TGTGCCAGCAGTCCCCTCTTGGGGTACGAGCAGTACTTC. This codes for CASSPLLGYEQYF.

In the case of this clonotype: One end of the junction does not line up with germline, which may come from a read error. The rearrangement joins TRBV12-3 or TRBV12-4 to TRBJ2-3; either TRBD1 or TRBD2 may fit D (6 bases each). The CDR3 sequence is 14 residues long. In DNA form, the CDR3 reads TGTGCCAGCAATAGAGGGGGGAAAACAGATATGCAGTATTTT. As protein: CASNRGGKTDMQYF.

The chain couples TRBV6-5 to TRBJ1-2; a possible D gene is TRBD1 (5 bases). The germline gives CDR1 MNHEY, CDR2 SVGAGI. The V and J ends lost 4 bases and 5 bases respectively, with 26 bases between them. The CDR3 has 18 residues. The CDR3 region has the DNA TGTGCCAGCAGTTTCCTTGCCGGGACGACCCTCATCCCATATGGCTACACCTTC. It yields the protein CASSFLAGTTLIPYGYTF.

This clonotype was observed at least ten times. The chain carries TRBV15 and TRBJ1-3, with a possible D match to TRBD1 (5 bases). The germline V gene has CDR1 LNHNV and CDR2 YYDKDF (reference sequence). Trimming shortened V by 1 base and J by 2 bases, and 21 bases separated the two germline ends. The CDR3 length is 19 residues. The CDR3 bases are TGTGCCACCAGCAGAGCGGGCAGGGCCCGGAAATACGCTGGAAACACCATATATTTT. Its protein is CATSRAGRARKYAGNTIYF.

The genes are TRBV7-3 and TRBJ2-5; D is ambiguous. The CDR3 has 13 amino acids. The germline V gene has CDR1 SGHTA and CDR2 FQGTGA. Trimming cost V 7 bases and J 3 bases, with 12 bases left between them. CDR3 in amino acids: CASTVAFEETQYF. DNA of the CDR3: TGTGCCAGCACCGTGGCCTTCGAAGAGACCCAGTACTTC.